The sample holds a few counts of the clone carrying this T cell receptor beta chain. Its antigen is currently unknown. The data stem from a study of beta chain features in type 1 diabetes. Of the isolated RNA, all was reverse transcribed, and so the sequenced material was expressed TCRB transcripts. Clones were sequenced by immunoSEQ multiplex PCR, and TCRdb holds only the in-frame ones, with some missing. The sample yields about 410,000 clones, roughly 13% seen once. Trimming cost V 1 base and J 5 bases, with 10 bases left between them. The germline V gene has CDR1 SGHRS and CDR2 YFSETQ. The CDR3 runs 13 residues. General study points: Sequencing used cDNA, and cells with high TCR expression could therefore be over-represented.

The chain joins TRBV5-1 to TRBJ2-7, with a tentative D call TRBD2 (5 bases). Sequences were obtained from naive CD4+ T cells from blood. This clonotype originated in a young man in good health. CDR3 sequence (DNA): TGCGCCAGCAGCTTGCGGCCCGGGGACGAGCAGTACTTC. This gives the protein CASSLRPGDEQYF.